This T cell receptor beta chain stems from a study of esophageal squamous cell carcinoma under preoperative chemotherapy. The V gene's germline CDR1 is SEHNR and CDR2 FQNEAQ (reference sequence). There are 16 residues in the CDR3. Using its own MiXCR run on the PCR reads, TCRdb lists one record per CDR3 protein. Of tens of thousands of distinct CDR3 sequences listed, 45% to 55% are singletons. About this clonotype itself: The germline gene is not matched at one end of the junction; a read error may be the cause.

Documented time point: before preoperative PTX-NDP chemotherapy. The source of this sequence is a human donor with esophageal squamous cell carcinoma. The donor label of this sample is uncertain. Sampling was performed from a patient given preoperative chemotherapy. The chain has TRBV7-9 and TRBJ2-5, with unresolved D. CDR3 amino acids: CASSGLRRRDPETQYF. CDR3 sequence (DNA): TGTGCCAGCAGCGGGCTTCGGCGGCGTGACCCAGAGACGCAGTATTTC.